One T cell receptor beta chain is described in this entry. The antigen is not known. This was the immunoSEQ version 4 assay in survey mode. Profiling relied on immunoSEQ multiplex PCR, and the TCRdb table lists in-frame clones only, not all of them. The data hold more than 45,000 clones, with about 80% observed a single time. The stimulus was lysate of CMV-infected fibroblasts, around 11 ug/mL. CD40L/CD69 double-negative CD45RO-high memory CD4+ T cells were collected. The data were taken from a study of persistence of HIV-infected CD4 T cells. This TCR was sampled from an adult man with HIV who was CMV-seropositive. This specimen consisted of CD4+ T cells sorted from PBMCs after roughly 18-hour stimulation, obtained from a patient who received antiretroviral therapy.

Here the CDR3 DNA reads TGTGCCAGCAGCTTGGGTACAGGGATTGGAATTTACACTGAAGCTTTCTTT. Its translation: CASSLGTGIGIYTEAFF. The chain couples TRBV5-8 to TRBJ1-1, with TRBD1 as a possible D gene (6 bases). The CDR3 covers 17 residues. The V and J ends lost 0 bases and 3 bases respectively, with 18 bases between them. CDR1 is SGHTS and CDR2 is YDEGEE in the germline V gene.